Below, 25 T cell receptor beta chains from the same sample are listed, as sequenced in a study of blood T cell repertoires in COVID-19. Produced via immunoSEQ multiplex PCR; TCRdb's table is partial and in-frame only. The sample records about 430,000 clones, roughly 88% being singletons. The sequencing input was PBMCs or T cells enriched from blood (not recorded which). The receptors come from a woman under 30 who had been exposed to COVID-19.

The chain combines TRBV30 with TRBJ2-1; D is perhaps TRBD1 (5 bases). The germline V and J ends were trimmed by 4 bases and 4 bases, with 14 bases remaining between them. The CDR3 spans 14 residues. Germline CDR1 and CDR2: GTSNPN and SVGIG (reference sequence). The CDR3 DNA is TGTGCCTGGAACACAGGATGGGTTTACAATGAGCAGTTCTTC. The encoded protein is CAWNTGWVYNEQFF.

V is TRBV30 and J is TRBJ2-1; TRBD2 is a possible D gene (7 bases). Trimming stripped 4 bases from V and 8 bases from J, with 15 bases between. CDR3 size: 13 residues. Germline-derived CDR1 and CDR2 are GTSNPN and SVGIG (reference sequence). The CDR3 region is CAWNAGAGHEQFF. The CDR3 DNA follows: TGTGCCTGGAATGCGGGGGCTGGGCATGAGCAGTTCTTC. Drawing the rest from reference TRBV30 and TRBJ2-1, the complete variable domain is SQTIHQWPATLVQPVGSPLSLECTVEGTSNPNLYWYRQAAGRGLQLLFYSVGIGQISSEVPQNLSASRPQDRQFILSSKKLLLSDSGFYLCAWNAGAGHEQFFGPGTRLTVL.

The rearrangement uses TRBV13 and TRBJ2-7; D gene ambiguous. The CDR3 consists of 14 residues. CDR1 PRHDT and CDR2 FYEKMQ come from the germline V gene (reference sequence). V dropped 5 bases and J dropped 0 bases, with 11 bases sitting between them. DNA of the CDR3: TGTGCCAGCAGCCTTAGTAGTAGCTCCTACGAGCAGTACTTC. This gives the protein CASSLSSSSYEQYF.

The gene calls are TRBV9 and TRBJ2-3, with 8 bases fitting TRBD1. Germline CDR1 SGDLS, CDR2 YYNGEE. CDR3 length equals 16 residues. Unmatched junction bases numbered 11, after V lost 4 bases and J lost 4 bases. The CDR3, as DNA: TGTGCCAGCAGCTACCGAGGGAGGACAGGGCCAGATACGCAGTATTTT. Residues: CASSYRGRTGPDTQYF.

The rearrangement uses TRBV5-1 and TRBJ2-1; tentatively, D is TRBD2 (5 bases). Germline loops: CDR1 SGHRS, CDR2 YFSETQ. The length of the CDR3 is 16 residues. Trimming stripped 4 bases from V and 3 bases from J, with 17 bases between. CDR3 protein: CASSLGFSTSYNEQFF. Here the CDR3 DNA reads TGCGCCAGCAGCCTTGGGTTCAGCACTAGCTACAATGAGCAGTTCTTC.

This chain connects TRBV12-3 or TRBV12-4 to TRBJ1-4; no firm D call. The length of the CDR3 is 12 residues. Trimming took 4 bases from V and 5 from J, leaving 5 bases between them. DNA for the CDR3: TGTGCCAGCAGTTCCCTGAATGAAAAACTGTTTTTT. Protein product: CASSSLNEKLFF.

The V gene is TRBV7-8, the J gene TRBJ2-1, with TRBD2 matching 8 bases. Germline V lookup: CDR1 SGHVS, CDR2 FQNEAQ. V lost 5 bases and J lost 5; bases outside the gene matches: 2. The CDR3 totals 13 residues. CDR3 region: CASSQGLDNEQFF. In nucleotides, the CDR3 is TGTGCCAGCAGCCAGGGACTAGACAATGAGCAGTTCTTC.

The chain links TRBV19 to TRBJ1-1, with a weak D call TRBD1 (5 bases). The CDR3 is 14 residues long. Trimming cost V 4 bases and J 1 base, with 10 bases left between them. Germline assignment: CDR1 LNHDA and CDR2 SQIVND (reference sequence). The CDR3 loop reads CASSRTTANTEAFF. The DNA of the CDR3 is TGTGCCAGTAGTAGAACGACAGCGAACACTGAAGCTTTCTTT.

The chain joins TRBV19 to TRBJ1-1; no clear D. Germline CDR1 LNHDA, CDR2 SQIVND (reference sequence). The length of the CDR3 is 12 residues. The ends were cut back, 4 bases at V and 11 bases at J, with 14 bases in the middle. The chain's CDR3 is CASSKTSARAFF. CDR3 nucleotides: TGTGCCAGTAGTAAAACGAGTGCTAGGGCTTTCTTT.

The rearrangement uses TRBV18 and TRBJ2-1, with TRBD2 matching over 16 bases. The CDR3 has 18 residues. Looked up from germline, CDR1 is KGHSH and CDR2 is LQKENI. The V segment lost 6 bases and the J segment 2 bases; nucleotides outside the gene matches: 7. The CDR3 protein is CASSRGTSGRGTYNEQFF. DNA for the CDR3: TGTGCCAGCTCCCGCGGGACTAGCGGGAGGGGGACCTACAATGAGCAGTTCTTC.

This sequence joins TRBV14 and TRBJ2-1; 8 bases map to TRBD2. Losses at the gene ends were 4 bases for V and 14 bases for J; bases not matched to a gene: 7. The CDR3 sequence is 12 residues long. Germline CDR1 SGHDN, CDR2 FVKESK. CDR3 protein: CASSLSGRVEFF. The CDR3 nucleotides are TGTGCCAGCAGCCTCAGCGGGAGAGTGGAGTTCTTC.

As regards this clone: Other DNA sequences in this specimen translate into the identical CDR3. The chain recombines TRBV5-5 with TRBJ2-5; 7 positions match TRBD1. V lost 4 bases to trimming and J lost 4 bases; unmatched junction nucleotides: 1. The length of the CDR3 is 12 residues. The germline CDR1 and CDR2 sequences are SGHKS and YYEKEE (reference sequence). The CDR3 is CASSRQGETQYF. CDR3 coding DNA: TGTGCCAGCAGCAGACAGGGAGAGACCCAGTACTTC.

In DNA, the CDR3 is TGTGCCAGCAGCGCGAACTCGAGGGACAGGGGAAACAATCAGCCCCAGCATTTT. Residues: CASSANSRDRGNNQPQHF. The V call is TRBV9, the J call TRBJ1-5, with 10 bases matching TRBD1. V trimming: 3 bases; J trimming: 3 bases; junction bases outside the gene matches: 12. Germline-derived CDR1 and CDR2 are SGDLS and YYNGEE. CDR3 size: 18 residues.

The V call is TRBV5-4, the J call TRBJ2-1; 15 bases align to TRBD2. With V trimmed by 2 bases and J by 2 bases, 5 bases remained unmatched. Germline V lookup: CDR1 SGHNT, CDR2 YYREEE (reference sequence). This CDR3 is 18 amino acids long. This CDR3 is CASSLLGLAGGPYNEQFF. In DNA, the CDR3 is TGTGCCAGCAGCTTATTGGGACTAGCGGGAGGTCCCTACAATGAGCAGTTCTTC.

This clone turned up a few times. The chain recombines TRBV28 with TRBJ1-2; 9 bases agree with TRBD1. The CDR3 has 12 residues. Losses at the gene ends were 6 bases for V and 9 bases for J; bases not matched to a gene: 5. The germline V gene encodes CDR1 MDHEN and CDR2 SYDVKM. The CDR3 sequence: CASSLQGARYTF. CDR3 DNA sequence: TGTGCCAGCAGCCTACAGGGGGCTCGCTACACCTTC.

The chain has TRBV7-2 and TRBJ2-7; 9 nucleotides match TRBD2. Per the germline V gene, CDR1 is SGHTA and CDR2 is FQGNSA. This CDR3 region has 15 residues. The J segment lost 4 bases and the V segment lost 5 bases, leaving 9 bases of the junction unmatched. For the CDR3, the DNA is TGTGCCAGCAGCCAAGCGGGGCTAGCGGGATACGAGCAGTACTTC. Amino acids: CASSQAGLAGYEQYF.

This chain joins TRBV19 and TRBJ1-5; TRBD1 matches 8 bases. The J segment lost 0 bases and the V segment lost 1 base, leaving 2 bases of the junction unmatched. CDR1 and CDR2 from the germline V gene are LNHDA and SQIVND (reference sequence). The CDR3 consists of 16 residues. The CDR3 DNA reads TGTGCCAGTAGTATAGGACAGGGGTATAGCAATCAGCCCCAGCATTTT. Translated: CASSIGQGYSNQPQHF.

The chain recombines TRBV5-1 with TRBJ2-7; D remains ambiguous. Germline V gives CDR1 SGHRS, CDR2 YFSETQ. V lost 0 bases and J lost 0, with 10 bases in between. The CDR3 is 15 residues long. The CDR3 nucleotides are TGCGCCAGCAGCTTGGTGGCGGTGTCCTCCTACGAGCAGTACTTC. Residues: CASSLVAVSSYEQYF.

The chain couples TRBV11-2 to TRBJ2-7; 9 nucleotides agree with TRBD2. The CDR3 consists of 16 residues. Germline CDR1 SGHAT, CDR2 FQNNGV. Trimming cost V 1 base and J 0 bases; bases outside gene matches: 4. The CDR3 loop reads CASSLGTSGFSYEQYF. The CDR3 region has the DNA TGTGCCAGCAGCTTAGGAACTAGCGGGTTCTCCTACGAGCAGTACTTC.

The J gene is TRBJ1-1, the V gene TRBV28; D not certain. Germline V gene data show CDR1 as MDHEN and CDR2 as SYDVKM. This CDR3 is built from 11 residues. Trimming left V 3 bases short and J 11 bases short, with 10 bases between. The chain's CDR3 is CASSFGVPAFF. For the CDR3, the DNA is TGTGCCAGCAGTTTCGGGGTACCCGCTTTCTTT.

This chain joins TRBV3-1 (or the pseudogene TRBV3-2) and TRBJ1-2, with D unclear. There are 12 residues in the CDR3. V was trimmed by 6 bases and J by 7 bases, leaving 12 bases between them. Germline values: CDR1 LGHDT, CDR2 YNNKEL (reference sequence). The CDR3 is CASSVEGGGYTF. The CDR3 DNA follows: TGTGCCAGCAGTGTAGAGGGTGGTGGCTACACCTTC.

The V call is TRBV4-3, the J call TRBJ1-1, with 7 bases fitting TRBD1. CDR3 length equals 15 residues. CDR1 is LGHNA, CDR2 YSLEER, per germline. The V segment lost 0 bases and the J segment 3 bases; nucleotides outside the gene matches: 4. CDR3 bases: TGCGCCAGCAGCCAAGACGAGGGGGCGTACACTGAAGCTTTCTTT. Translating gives CASSQDEGAYTEAFF.

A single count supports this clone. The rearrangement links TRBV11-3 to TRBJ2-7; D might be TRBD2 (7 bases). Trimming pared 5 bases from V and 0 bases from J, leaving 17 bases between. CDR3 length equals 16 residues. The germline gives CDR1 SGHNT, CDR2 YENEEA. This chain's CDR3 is CASSTGGRDGSYEQYF. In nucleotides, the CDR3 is TGTGCCAGCAGCACCGGGGGGCGGGACGGCTCCTACGAGCAGTACTTC.

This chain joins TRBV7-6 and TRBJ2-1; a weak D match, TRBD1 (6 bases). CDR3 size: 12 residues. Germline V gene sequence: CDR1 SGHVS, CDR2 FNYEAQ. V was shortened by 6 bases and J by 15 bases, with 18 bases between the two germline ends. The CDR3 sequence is CASSTGQPGMFF. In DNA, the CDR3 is TGTGCCAGCAGTACTGGACAGCCCGGAATGTTCTTC. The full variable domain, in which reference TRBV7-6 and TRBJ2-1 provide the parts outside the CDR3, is GAGVSQSPRYKVTKRGQDVALRCDPISGHVSLYWYRQALGQGPEFLTYFNYEAQQDKSGLPNDRFSAERPEGSISTLTIQRTEQRDSAMYRCASSTGQPGMFFGPGTRLTVL.

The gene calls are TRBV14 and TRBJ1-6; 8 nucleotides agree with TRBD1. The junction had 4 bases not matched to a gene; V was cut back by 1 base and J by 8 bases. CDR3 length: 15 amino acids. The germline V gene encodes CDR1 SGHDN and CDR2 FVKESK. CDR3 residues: CASSQGLRGHSPLHF. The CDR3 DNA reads TGTGCCAGCAGCCAAGGGCTCAGGGGGCATTCACCCCTCCACTTT.